These 15 T cell receptor beta chains originate from one sample sequenced in a study of shared clonotypes between healthy human individuals. Measured with immunoSEQ multiplex PCR; TCRdb has only the in-frame clones, and not every one. This sample has 950,000 to 1,300,000 clones, with around 75% found just once. The material sequenced was memory CD4+ T cells sorted from blood. The subset denotes: CD45RA-negative fraction. Receptor source: a man aged 18 to 30 in good health.

The V gene is TRBV4-3, the J gene TRBJ1-5, with 8 bases fitting TRBD1. The CDR3 is made up of 15 amino acids. J lost 5 bases, V lost 1 base, and 4 bases had no gene match. Germline CDR1 LGHNA, CDR2 YSLEER. The CDR3 DNA reads TGCGCCAGCAGCCAAGGGACAGGGAGTTATCAGCCCCAGCATTTT. Protein sequence: CASSQGTGSYQPQHF.

V is TRBV7-8 and J is TRBJ1-1; no firm D call. This CDR3 has 16 amino acids. Germline-derived CDR1 and CDR2 are SGHVS and FQNEAQ. Trimming removed 1 base at V and 2 bases at J, with 14 bases between. CDR3 sequence (DNA): TGTGCCAGCAGCTTAGAAGCAGCCCGAATAAACACTGAAGCTTTCTTT. This encodes CASSLEAARINTEAFF.

This sequence joins TRBV28 and TRBJ2-7, with D perhaps TRBD1 (6 bases). The CDR3 extends over 13 amino acids. Germline CDR1 is MDHEN and CDR2 is SYDVKM. V was clipped by 5 bases and J by 9 bases, with 17 bases between them. This chain's CDR3 is CASSKKNRERQYF. CDR3 nucleotide sequence: TGTGCCAGCAGTAAAAAAAACAGGGAAAGGCAGTACTTC.

This clone was counted between two and nine times. The rearrangement links TRBV5-6 to TRBJ2-7, with D uncertain. The length of the CDR3 is 13 residues. Trimming took 4 bases from V and 1 from J, leaving 9 bases between them. Looked up from germline, CDR1 is SGHDT and CDR2 is YYEEEE. The CDR3, as DNA: TGTGCCAGCAGCGACCAAGGGTCCTACGAGCAGTACTTC. Translating it yields CASSDQGSYEQYF.

The V call is TRBV5-1, the J call TRBJ2-7; 8 nucleotides match TRBD2. This CDR3 is built from 14 residues. The V gene end was trimmed by 5 bases and the J gene end by 0 bases; junction bases not matched to a gene: 4. Germline values: CDR1 SGHRS, CDR2 YFSETQ. CDR3 DNA sequence: TGCGCCAGCAGGGCGGGGGGCGACTCCTACGAGCAGTACTTC. Protein: CASRAGGDSYEQYF.

This clone was seen a handful of times. The chain has TRBV6-6 and TRBJ2-2; D possibly matches TRBD1 or TRBD2 (5 bases each). Trimming stripped 1 base from V and 6 bases from J, with 6 bases between. From germline, CDR1 is MNHNY and CDR2 SVGAGI (reference sequence). This CDR3 region has 13 residues. CDR3 sequence reads: CASSYLGAGELFF. CDR3 coding DNA: TGTGCCAGCAGTTACTTGGGGGCCGGGGAGCTGTTTTTT.

The chain couples TRBV16 to TRBJ1-1; unclear D gene. The CDR3 contains 11 residues. Germline lookup yields CDR1 KGHSY and CDR2 FQNENV. V gave up 0 bases and J gave up 10 bases, with 6 bases separating them. The CDR3: CASSQSAGAFF. CDR3 nucleotides: TGTGCCAGCAGCCAATCCGCGGGAGCTTTCTTT.

The V call is TRBV6-1, the J call TRBJ1-2; 12 bases are shared with TRBD1. In germline, CDR1 is MNHNS, CDR2 SASEGT. J gave up 9 bases and V 2 bases, and 4 bases lay outside the gene matches. This CDR3 is built from 14 residues. The chain's CDR3 is CASSERGQGARYTF. The CDR3 bases are TGTGCCAGCAGTGAAAGGGGACAGGGGGCTCGCTACACCTTC.

This chain uses TRBV6-5 with TRBJ1-1; D is unclear. The CDR3 has 13 residues. Trimming took 2 bases from V and 3 from J, leaving 7 bases between them. Germline V gene sequence: CDR1 MNHEY, CDR2 SVGAGI. Here the CDR3 reads CASSYNTDTEAFF. The DNA for the CDR3 is TGTGCCAGCAGTTACAATACGGACACTGAAGCTTTCTTT.

V is TRBV30 and J is TRBJ1-5; D call uncertain. The CDR3 sequence is 17 residues long. Germline loops: CDR1 GTSNPN, CDR2 SVGIG (reference sequence). The V gene lost 2 bases and the J gene lost 0 bases, with 17 bases spanning the gap. Here the CDR3 reads CAWSSDISTYSNQPQHF. CDR3 bases: TGTGCCTGGAGTTCGGATATATCGACTTATAGCAATCAGCCCCAGCATTTT. Variable domain in full (rest from reference TRBV30 and TRBJ1-5): SQTIHQWPATLVQPVGSPLSLECTVEGTSNPNLYWYRQAAGRGLQLLFYSVGIGQISSEVPQNLSASRPQDRQFILSSKKLLLSDSGFYLCAWSSDISTYSNQPQHFGDGTRLSIL.

This clone appeared a few times. The gene calls are TRBV10-3 and TRBJ1-6, with TRBD1 matching 9 bases. CDR3 size: 14 residues. The germline V gene encodes CDR1 ENHRY and CDR2 SYGVKD. Trimming took 7 bases from V and 7 from J; bases not matched to a gene: 5. DNA of the CDR3: TGTGCCATCACCGCCGACAGGGGGAATTCACCCCTCCACTTT. Amino acid sequence: CAITADRGNSPLHF.

The rearrangement links TRBV2 to TRBJ2-3; no clear D. This CDR3 has 15 amino acids. Trimming took 4 bases from V and 3 from J, leaving 14 bases between them. The germline gives CDR1 SNHLY, CDR2 FYNNEI. Here the CDR3 DNA reads TGTGCCAGCAGTGCGATGGAAATGAGGACAGATACGCAGTATTTT. Translation gives CASSAMEMRTDTQYF. The full variable domain, rest sourced from reference TRBV2 and TRBJ2-3, is EPEVTQTPSHQVTQMGQEVILRCVPISNHLYFYWYRQILGQKVEFLVSFYNNEISEKSEIFDDQFSVERPDGSNFTLKIRSTKLEDSAMYFCASSAMEMRTDTQYFGPGTRLTVL.

This chain connects TRBV10-3 to TRBJ1-4; TRBD1 aligns across 9 bases. The CDR3 consists of 15 residues. The germline V gene has CDR1 ENHRY and CDR2 SYGVKD. After removal of 10 bases from V and 2 bases from J, the junction contained 8 bases not matched to a gene. CDR3 in DNA: TGTGCCACCCGACCCGGGACAGGGACTAATGAAAAACTGTTTTTT. Residues: CATRPGTGTNEKLFF.

The chain has TRBV5-1 and TRBJ1-6; a weak D match, TRBD1 (6 bases). This CDR3 is 15 amino acids long. V was shortened by 0 bases and J by 7 bases, with 11 bases between the two germline ends. Looked up from germline, CDR1 is SGHRS and CDR2 is YFSETQ. The CDR3 bases are TGCGCCAGCAGCTTGGAGCTGGGGGCAAATTCACCCCTCCACTTT. Translating gives CASSLELGANSPLHF.

The chain combines TRBV20-1 with TRBJ1-1, with D hard to call. The CDR3 length is 11 residues. Deletions cut 3 bases from V and 8 bases from J, with 10 bases between. Germline-derived CDR1 and CDR2 are DFQATT and SNEGSKA (reference sequence). CDR3 sequence reads: CSASLGLEAFF. CDR3 in DNA: TGCAGTGCTAGTTTGGGTCTAGAAGCTTTCTTT.